The T cell receptor beta chain under discussion was sequenced for a study of blood T cell repertoires in COVID-19. Study as a whole: Both acute and convalescent COVID-19 samples were obtained from the United States, Italy and Spain.

Per the authors' pipeline: Amplification with reference gene primers provided the estimates of nucleated cell counts. Libraries were prepared by immunoSEQ multiplex PCR; TCRdb keeps only in-frame clonotypes and omits some of them. Clonal size and the V and J genes are those of that table, whereas D and trimming came from the DNA. Counted here are about 170,000 clones, roughly 90% occurring once; the ten biggest clones make up approximately 5%. Trimming removed 6 bases from V and 0 bases from J, with 11 bases in between. CDR1 SQVTM and CDR2 ANQGSEA come from the germline V gene. The CDR3 consists of 13 residues. A single count supports this clone.

The specimen was peripheral blood. The origin of this receptor is a man aged 18 to 30 with COVID-19, enrolled during active disease. The chain links TRBV29-1 to TRBJ1-2; possibly TRBD1 for D (6 bases). The DNA for the CDR3 is TGCAGCGTACGGGACACTACTAACTATGGCTACACCTTC. Encoded protein: CSVRDTTNYGYTF.